One and the same sample provided the 18 T cell receptor beta chains below, sequenced in a study of shared clonotypes between healthy human individuals. CD8 cells regarded as naive lacked CD45RO, were positively chosen for CCR7, and omitted terminally differentiated effector memory CD45RA+ cells. Using immunoSEQ multiplex PCR, the repertoire was profiled, and TCRdb retains in-frame clones only, with some absent. The sample carries about 2.1 million clones, around 93% recorded once. Sequenced sample: naive CD8+ T cells from PBMCs. These receptors all come from a young man in good health. Some clones in this sample may be carry-over from other donors' samples.

The gene calls are TRBV7-9 and TRBJ1-2; 9 bases line up with TRBD1. V lost 5 bases, J lost 8 bases, and 6 bases stayed unmatched. This CDR3 has 13 amino acids. The germline CDR1 and CDR2 sequences are SEHNR and FQNEAQ (reference sequence). DNA for the CDR3: TGTGCCAGCAGCGGTAGGGACAGGGAAGGCTACACCTTC. Protein sequence: CASSGRDREGYTF.

J is TRBJ1-1 and V is TRBV5-4; the D is unclear. The CDR3 loop spans 14 amino acids. Germline V gene sequence: CDR1 SGHNT, CDR2 YYREEE (reference sequence). Trimming left V 0 bases short and J 3 bases short, with 9 bases between. The CDR3 DNA reads as TGTGCCAGCAGCTTGGGGGCGCGATACACTGAAGCTTTCTTT. It encodes CASSLGARYTEAFF.

The rearrangement joins TRBV11-2 to TRBJ2-2; 13 bases align to TRBD2. Germline CDR1 reads SGHAT; CDR2 reads FQNNGV. With 6 bases clipped from V and 1 base from J, the junction kept 8 bases outside the gene matches. The CDR3 extends over 18 amino acids. The CDR3 bases are TGTGCCAGCAGACCCTTCTGGACTAGCGGGAGGAACACCGGGGAGCTGTTTTTT. Protein: CASRPFWTSGRNTGELFF.

The CDR3, as DNA: TGTGCCAGCAGCGCCCGCCGGGGGGGACAGAACACAGATACGCAGTATTTT. Its protein product is CASSARRGGQNTDTQYF. J is TRBJ2-3 and V is TRBV9; D is perhaps TRBD2 (8 bases). The CDR3 runs 17 residues. Germline lookup yields CDR1 SGDLS and CDR2 YYNGEE. V lost 3 bases and J lost 2, with 19 bases in between. The full variable domain, in which reference TRBV9 and TRBJ2-3 provide the parts outside the CDR3, is DSGVTQTPKHLITATGQRVTLRCSPRSGDLSVYWYQQSLDQGLQFLIQYYNGEERAKGNILERFSAQQFPDLHSELNLSSLELGDSALYFCASSARRGGQNTDTQYFGPGTRLTVL.

The rearrangement uses TRBV29-1 and TRBJ2-1; 8 bases align to TRBD2. Germline CDR1 and CDR2: SQVTM and ANQGSEA. CDR3 length: 15 residues. V dropped 6 bases and J dropped 3; count of bases not matched to a gene: 10. CDR3 in DNA: TGCAGCGTCAACCTCCGACTAGCGTTCTACAATGAGCAGTTCTTC. Translating it yields CSVNLRLAFYNEQFF.

In the case of this clone: The germline gene is not matched at one end of the junction; a read error may be the cause. The V gene is TRBV27, the J gene TRBJ2-7; D assignment may be TRBD1 or TRBD2 (5 bases each). The CDR3 contains 12 residues. Germline loops: CDR1 MNHEY, CDR2 SMNVEV (reference sequence). The CDR3 nucleotides read TGTGCCAGCAGTTCCGACCGCCGGGGCCTTATATTC. This codes for CASSSDRRGLIF.

CDR3 nucleotide sequence: TGTGCCAGCAGTTACGTGCGGGCAGGGGATGAGCAGTTCTTC. This codes for CASSYVRAGDEQFF. The chain combines TRBV6-5 with TRBJ2-1, with D perhaps matching TRBD1 (6 bases). Germline V gene sequence: CDR1 MNHEY, CDR2 SVGAGI. Trimming removed 2 bases at V and 8 bases at J, with 13 bases between. This CDR3 contains 14 residues.

J is TRBJ2-2 and V is TRBV9; 9 positions agree with TRBD2. The CDR3 is 18 residues long. With 0 bases clipped from V and 7 bases from J, the junction kept 13 bases outside the gene matches. CDR1 SGDLS and CDR2 YYNGEE come from the germline V gene. CDR3 residues: CASSVDGASGKRGGELFF. The CDR3 DNA sequence: TGTGCCAGCAGCGTAGATGGGGCTAGCGGGAAGAGAGGCGGGGAGCTGTTTTTT.

This rearrangement joins TRBV7-3 to TRBJ1-1; D is unclear. There are 12 residues in the CDR3. V was pared by 6 bases and J by 7 bases, with 12 bases between. The germline gives CDR1 SGHTA, CDR2 FQGTGA. CDR3 coding DNA: TGTGCCAGCAGTCAACCCGGTAGTGAAGCTTTCTTT. Its protein product is CASSQPGSEAFF.

The V call is TRBV19, the J call TRBJ1-5, with 7 bases lining up with TRBD1. From germline, CDR1 is LNHDA and CDR2 SQIVND (reference sequence). This CDR3 has 14 amino acids. The ends lost 5 bases at V and 2 bases at J; junction bases unmatched: 3. The CDR3 sequence: CASSGDSGNQPQHF. Here the CDR3 DNA reads TGTGCCAGTAGTGGGGACAGCGGCAATCAGCCCCAGCATTTT.

V is TRBV4-3 and J is TRBJ2-3; D is perhaps TRBD2 (6 bases). Germline V CDR1 and CDR2: LGHNA, YSLEER. Trimming took 0 bases from V and 4 from J, leaving 14 bases between them. This CDR3 contains 16 residues. CDR3 nucleotides: TGCGCCAGCAGCCAAGACTGGGGCGGGGTCTCAGATACGCAGTATTTT. Amino acids: CASSQDWGGVSDTQYF.

The CDR3 DNA is TGCGCCAGCAGCCCTCTGGGGACAGTCTCCTACGAGCAGTACTTC. The encoded protein is CASSPLGTVSYEQYF. This sequence joins TRBV4-1 and TRBJ2-7, with 7 bases matching TRBD1. V shed 4 bases and J 0 bases; nucleotides not matched to a gene: 6. Germline V lookup: CDR1 MGHRA, CDR2 YSYEKL. The CDR3 runs 15 residues.

J is TRBJ2-1 and V is TRBV5-6, with 12 bases matching TRBD2. The CDR3 consists of 15 residues. CDR1 and CDR2 (germline): SGHDT, YYEEEE. J was trimmed by 8 bases and V by 4 bases; bases with no gene match: 7. CDR3 DNA sequence: TGTGCCAGCAGCCCGACTAGCGGGAGTATATATGAGCAGTTCTTC. Its translation is CASSPTSGSIYEQFF.

J is TRBJ2-1 and V is TRBV15; the D is unclear. V was pared by 1 base and J by 6 bases, with 7 bases between. This CDR3 is 13 amino acids long. Looked up from germline, CDR1 is LNHNV and CDR2 is YYDKDF (reference sequence). The CDR3 spells CATSRAPLNEQFF. The CDR3 DNA is TGTGCCACCAGCAGAGCACCCCTCAATGAGCAGTTCTTC.

This rearrangement joins TRBV29-1 to TRBJ2-7; D may be TRBD2 (6 bases). The ends were cut back, 7 bases at V and 0 bases at J, with 13 bases in the middle. The CDR3 is 13 residues long. Germline V gene data show CDR1 as SQVTM and CDR2 as ANQGSEA. The CDR3 region has the DNA TGCAGCGCAACCGGGACTCACTCCTACGAGCAGTACTTC. Protein: CSATGTHSYEQYF.

The chain carries TRBV19 and TRBJ2-1; D ambiguous. There are 13 residues in the CDR3. Between the trimmed V and J ends, which lost 7 bases and 5 bases, there was a span of 12 bases. The V gene's germline CDR1 is LNHDA and CDR2 SQIVND (reference sequence). CDR3 nucleotide sequence: TGTGCCAGTACAACTCGCTCGCACAATGAGCAGTTCTTC. Translating gives CASTTRSHNEQFF.

Points on this clone: This may stem from a read error, because a much larger clone lies one nucleotide away. The same CDR3 can be traced to other DNA sequences in this sample. The chain recombines TRBV19 with TRBJ2-7, with D maybe TRBD1 (6 bases). Germline V gene sequence: CDR1 LNHDA, CDR2 SQIVND (reference sequence). This CDR3 is built from 13 residues. Trimming pared 5 bases from V and 1 base from J, leaving 9 bases between. The CDR3 spells CASSFGQSYEQYF. The CDR3 region has the DNA TGTGCCAGTAGTTTCGGACAGTCCTACGAGCAGTACTTC.

The rearrangement uses TRBV6-6 and TRBJ1-2, with D unresolved. V lost 2 bases to trimming and J lost 4 bases, with 11 bases between them. In germline, CDR1 is MNHNY, CDR2 SVGAGI (reference sequence). CDR3 size: 14 residues. The DNA of the CDR3 is TGTGCCAGCAGTTACATTCCAGCGCGCTATGGCTACACCTTC. Translating gives CASSYIPARYGYTF.